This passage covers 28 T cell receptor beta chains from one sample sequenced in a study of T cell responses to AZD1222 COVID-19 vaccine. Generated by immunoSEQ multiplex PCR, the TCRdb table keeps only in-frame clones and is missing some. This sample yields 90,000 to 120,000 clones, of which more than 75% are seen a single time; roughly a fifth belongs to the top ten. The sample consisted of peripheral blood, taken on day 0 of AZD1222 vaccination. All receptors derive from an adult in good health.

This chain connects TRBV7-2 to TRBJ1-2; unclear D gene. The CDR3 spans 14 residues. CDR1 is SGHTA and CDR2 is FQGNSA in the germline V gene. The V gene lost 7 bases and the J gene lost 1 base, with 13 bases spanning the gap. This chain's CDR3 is CASKRQLNNYGYTF. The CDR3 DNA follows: TGTGCCAGCAAACGGCAGCTCAATAACTATGGCTACACCTTC.

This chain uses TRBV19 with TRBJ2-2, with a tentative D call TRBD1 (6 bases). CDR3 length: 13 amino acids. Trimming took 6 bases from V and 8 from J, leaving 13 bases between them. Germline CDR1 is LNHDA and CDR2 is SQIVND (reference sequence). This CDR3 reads CASRGDIRGELFF. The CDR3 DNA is TGTGCCAGTAGAGGGGACATTCGAGGGGAGCTGTTTTTT.

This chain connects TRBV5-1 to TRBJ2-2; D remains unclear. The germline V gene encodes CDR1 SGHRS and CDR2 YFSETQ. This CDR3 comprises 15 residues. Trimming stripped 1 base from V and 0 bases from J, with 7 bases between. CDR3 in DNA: TGCGCCAGCAGCTTGATCACCTCGAACACCGGGGAGCTGTTTTTT. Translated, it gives CASSLITSNTGELFF. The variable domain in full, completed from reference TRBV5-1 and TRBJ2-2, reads KAGVTQTPRYLIKTRGQQVTLSCSPISGHRSVSWYQQTPGQGLQFLFEYFSETQRNKGNFPGRFSGRQFSNSRSEMNVSTLELGDSALYLCASSLITSNTGELFFGEGSRLTVL.

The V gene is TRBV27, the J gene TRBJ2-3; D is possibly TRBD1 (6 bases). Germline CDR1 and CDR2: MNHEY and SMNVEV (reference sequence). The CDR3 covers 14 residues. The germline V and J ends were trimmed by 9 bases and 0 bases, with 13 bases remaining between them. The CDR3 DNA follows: TGTGCCAGACCCGGGACAACTAGCACAGATACGCAGTATTTT. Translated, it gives CARPGTTSTDTQYF.

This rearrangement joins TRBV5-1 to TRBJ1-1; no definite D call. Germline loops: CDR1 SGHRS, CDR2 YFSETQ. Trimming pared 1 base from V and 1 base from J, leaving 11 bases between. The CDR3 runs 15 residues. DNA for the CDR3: TGCGCCAGCAGCTTGTCGGTCCAGCCGAACACTGAAGCTTTCTTT. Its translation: CASSLSVQPNTEAFF.

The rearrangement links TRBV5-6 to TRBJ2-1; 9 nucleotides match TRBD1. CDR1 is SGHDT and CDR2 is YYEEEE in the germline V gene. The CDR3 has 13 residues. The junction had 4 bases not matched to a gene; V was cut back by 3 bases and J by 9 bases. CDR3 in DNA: TGTGCCAGCAGCTGGGACAGGGCAACTGAGCAGTTCTTC. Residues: CASSWDRATEQFF.

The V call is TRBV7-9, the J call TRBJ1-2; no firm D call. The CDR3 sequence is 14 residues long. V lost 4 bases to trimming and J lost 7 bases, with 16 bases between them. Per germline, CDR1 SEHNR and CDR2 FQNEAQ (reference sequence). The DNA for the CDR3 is TGTGCCAGCAGCTCCTCTAACACTATAGGTGGCTACACCTTC. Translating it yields CASSSSNTIGGYTF.

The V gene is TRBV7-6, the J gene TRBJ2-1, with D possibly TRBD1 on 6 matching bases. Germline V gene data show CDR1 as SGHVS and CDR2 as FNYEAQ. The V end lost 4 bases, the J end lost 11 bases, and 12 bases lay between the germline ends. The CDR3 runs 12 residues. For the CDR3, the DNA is TGTGCCAGCAGCTACGAGGGGGTCAAGCAGTTCTTC. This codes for CASSYEGVKQFF. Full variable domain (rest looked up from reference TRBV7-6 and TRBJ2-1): GAGVSQSPRYKVTKRGQDVALRCDPISGHVSLYWYRQALGQGPEFLTYFNYEAQQDKSGLPNDRFSAERPEGSISTLTIQRTEQRDSAMYRCASSYEGVKQFFGPGTRLTVL.

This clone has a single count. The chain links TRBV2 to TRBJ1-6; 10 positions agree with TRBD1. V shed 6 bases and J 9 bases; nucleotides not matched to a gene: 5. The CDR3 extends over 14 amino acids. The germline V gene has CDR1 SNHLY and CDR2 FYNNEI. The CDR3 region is CASRTGTGVSPLHF. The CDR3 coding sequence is TGTGCCAGCAGGACCGGGACAGGGGTTTCACCCCTCCACTTT.

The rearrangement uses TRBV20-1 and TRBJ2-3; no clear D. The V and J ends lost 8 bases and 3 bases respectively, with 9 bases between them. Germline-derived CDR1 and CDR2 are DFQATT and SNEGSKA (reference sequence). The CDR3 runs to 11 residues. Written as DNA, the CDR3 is TGCAGTCTAAGGGCGACAGATACGCAGTATTTT. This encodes CSLRATDTQYF.

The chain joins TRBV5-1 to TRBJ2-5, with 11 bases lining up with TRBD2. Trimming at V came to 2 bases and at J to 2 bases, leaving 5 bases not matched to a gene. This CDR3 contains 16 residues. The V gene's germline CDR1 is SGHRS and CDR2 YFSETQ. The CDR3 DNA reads TGCGCCAGCAGCTTCCGGACTAGCGGGTATCAAGAGACCCAGTACTTC. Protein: CASSFRTSGYQETQYF.

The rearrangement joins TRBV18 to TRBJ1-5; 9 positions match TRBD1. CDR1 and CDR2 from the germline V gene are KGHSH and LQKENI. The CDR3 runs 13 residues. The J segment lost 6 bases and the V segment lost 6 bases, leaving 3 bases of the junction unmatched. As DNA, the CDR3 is TGTGCCAGCTCCCAGGACAGGGGTCAGCCCCAGCATTTT. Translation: CASSQDRGQPQHF.

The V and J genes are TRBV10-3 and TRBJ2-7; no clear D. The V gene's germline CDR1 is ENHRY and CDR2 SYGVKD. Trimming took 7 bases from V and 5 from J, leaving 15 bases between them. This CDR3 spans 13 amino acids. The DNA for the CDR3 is TGTGCCATCAAGGGCCGCATCAACGACGAGCAGTACTTC. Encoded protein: CAIKGRINDEQYF.

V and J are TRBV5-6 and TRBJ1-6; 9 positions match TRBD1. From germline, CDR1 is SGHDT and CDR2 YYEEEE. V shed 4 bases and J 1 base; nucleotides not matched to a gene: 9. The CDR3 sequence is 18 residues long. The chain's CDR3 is CASSRRTGVSSYNSPLHF. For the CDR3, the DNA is TGTGCCAGCAGCCGTCGGACAGGGGTTAGTTCCTATAATTCACCCCTCCACTTT.

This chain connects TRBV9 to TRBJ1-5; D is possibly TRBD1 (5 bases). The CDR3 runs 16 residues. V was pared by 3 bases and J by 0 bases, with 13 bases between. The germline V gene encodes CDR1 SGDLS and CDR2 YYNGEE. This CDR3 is CASSEGPVRSNQPQHF. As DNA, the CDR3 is TGTGCCAGCAGCGAGGGACCGGTACGTAGCAATCAGCCCCAGCATTTT.

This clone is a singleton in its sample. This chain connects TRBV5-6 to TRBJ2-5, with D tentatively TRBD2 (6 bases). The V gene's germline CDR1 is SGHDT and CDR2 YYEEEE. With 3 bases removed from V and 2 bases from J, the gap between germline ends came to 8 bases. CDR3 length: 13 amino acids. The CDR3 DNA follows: TGTGCCAGCAGCTGGGACTCACAAGAGACCCAGTACTTC. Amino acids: CASSWDSQETQYF.

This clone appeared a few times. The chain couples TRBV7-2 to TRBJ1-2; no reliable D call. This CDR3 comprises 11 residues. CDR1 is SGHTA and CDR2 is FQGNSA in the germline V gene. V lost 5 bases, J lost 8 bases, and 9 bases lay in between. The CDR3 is CASSLGWGYTF. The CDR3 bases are TGTGCCAGCAGCCTCGGATGGGGCTACACCTTC.

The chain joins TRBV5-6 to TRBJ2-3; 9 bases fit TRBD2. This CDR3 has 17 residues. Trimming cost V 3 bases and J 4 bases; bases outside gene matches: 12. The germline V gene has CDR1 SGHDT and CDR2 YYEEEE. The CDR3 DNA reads TGTGCCAGCAGCTCGTCACCGGGACTAGCAATACCAGATACGCAGTATTTT. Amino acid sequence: CASSSSPGLAIPDTQYF.

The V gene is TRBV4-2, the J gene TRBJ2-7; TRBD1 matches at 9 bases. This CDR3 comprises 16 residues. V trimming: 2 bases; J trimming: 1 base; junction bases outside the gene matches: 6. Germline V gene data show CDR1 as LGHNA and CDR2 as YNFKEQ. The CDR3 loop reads CASSQSTGTGSYEQYF. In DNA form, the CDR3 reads TGTGCCAGCAGCCAATCCACCGGGACAGGGTCCTACGAGCAGTACTTC.

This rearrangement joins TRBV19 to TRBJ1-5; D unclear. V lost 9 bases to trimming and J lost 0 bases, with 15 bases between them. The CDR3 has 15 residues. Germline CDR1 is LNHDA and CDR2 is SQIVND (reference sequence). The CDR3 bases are TGTGCCAGCACGAGCCTCGCGGGTAGCAATCAGCCCCAGCATTTT. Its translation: CASTSLAGSNQPQHF. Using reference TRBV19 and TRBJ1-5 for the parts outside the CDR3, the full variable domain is DGGITQSPKYLFRKEGQNVTLSCEQNLNHDAMYWYRQDPGQGLRLIYYSQIVNDFQKGDIAEGYSVSREKKESFPLTVTSAQKNPTAFYLCASTSLAGSNQPQHFGDGTRLSIL.

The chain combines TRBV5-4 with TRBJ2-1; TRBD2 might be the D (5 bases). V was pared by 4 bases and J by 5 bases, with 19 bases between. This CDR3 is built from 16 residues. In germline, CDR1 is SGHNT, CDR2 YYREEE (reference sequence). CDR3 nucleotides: TGTGCCAGCAGCAACCTCGGGCTAGCACCCCACAATGAGCAGTTCTTC. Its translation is CASSNLGLAPHNEQFF.

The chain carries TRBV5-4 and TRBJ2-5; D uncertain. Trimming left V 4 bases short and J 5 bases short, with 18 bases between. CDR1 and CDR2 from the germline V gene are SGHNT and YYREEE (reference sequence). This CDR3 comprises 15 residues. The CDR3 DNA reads TGTGCCAGCAGCCAAGGACGGTCCTTGGTTGAGACCCAGTACTTC. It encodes CASSQGRSLVETQYF.

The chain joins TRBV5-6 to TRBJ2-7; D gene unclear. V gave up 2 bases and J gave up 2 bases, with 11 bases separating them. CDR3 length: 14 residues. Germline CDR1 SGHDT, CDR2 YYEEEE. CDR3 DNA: TGTGCCAGCAGCTTCGTCCAGTCAGCCTACGAGCAGTACTTC. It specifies CASSFVQSAYEQYF.

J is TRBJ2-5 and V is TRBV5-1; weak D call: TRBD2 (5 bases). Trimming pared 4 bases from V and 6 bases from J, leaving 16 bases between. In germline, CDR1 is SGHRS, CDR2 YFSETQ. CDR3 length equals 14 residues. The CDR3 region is CASSVDGELKTQYF. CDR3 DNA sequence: TGCGCCAGCAGCGTCGACGGGGAGTTAAAGACCCAGTACTTC.

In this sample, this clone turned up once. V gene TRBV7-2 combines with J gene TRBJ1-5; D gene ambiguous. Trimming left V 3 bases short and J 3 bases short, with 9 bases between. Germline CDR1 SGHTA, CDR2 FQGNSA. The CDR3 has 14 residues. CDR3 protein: CASSLPGYNQPQHF. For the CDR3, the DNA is TGTGCCAGCAGCTTGCCCGGCTACAATCAGCCCCAGCATTTT.

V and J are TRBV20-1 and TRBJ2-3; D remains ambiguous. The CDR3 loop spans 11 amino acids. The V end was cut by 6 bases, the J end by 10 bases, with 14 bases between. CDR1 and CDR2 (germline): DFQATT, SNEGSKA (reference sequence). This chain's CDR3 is CSAPKEQAQYF. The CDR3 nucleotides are TGCAGTGCCCCTAAGGAGCAAGCGCAGTATTTT.

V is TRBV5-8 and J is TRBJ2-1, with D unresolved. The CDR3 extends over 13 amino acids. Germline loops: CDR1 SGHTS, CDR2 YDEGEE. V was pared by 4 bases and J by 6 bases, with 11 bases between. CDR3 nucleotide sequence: TGTGCCAGCAGCCCCGGCAGGTTCAATGAGCAGTTCTTC. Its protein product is CASSPGRFNEQFF.

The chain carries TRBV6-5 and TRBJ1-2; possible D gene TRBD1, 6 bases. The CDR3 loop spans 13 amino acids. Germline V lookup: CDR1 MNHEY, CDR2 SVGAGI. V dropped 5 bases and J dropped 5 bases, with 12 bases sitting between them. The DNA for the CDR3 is TGTGCCAGCAGTACGGACAGAAAATATGGCTACACCTTC. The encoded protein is CASSTDRKYGYTF.